A single sample is the source of the 11 T cell receptor beta chains below, sequenced in a study of blood T cell repertoires in COVID-19. The repertoire was sequenced with immunoSEQ multiplex PCR; TCRdb's copy has only in-frame clones and lacks some. This sample carries 150,000 to 200,000 clones, 80% to 90% of them seen once, and the ten largest clones take approximately 9.9%. Sequences were obtained from peripheral blood. Receptor source: a woman in her sixties or seventies with COVID-19, enrolled during active disease.

This clone was seen a handful of times. The V and J genes are TRBV24-1 and TRBJ1-5; no firm D call. The V end lost 9 bases, the J end lost 5 bases, and 7 bases lay between the germline ends. Germline CDR1 is KGHDR and CDR2 is SFDVKD. This CDR3 region has 11 residues. The CDR3 sequence is CATLGYQPQHF. CDR3 bases: TGTGCCACCCTAGGTTATCAGCCCCAGCATTTT.

This chain connects TRBV27 to TRBJ2-7; 9 bases are a match to TRBD2. The CDR3 runs to 18 residues. V gave up 6 bases and J gave up 3 bases; unmatched junction bases: 18. Germline CDR1 reads MNHEY; CDR2 reads SMNVEV (reference sequence). As DNA, the CDR3 is TGTGCCAGCAGCCCGAGGGGGGGGGTTAGCGGGAGCGGCTACGAGCAGTACTTC. This translates into CASSPRGGVSGSGYEQYF.

The chain carries TRBV19 and TRBJ1-2; 12 nucleotides match TRBD1. With 5 bases clipped from V and 7 bases from J, the junction kept 5 bases outside the gene matches. The CDR3 has 14 residues. Per germline, CDR1 LNHDA and CDR2 SQIVND (reference sequence). The CDR3 DNA reads as TGTGCCAGTAGTGCGGGACAGGGGGCAGGTGGCTACACCTTC. This encodes CASSAGQGAGGYTF.

This clone was counted once. The gene calls are TRBV18 and TRBJ2-4; 10 nucleotides agree with TRBD1. The CDR3 runs 16 residues. The junction had 6 bases not matched to a gene; V was cut back by 5 bases and J by 2 bases. Germline V gene lookup returns CDR1 KGHSH and CDR2 LQKENI. The CDR3 bases are TGTGCCAGCTCATCAGGACAGGGGGAAACCAAAAACATTCAGTACTTC. As protein: CASSSGQGETKNIQYF.

This chain joins TRBV6-2 or TRBV6-3 and TRBJ2-7, with TRBD2 as a possible D gene (5 bases). Germline assignment: CDR1 MNHEY and CDR2 SVGEGT. The V and J ends lost 6 bases and 4 bases respectively, with 19 bases between them. The CDR3 consists of 15 residues. Written as DNA, the CDR3 is TGTGCCAGCAGCCCCGTCAGCCGGGGTTTGTACGAGCAGTACTTC. Translation gives CASSPVSRGLYEQYF.

Of note for this clone: Different DNA sequences within this sample yield the same CDR3. The chain couples TRBV4-3 to TRBJ1-2; 7 nucleotides line up with TRBD1. This CDR3 has 15 residues. CDR1 is LGHNA and CDR2 is YSLEER in the germline V gene. V gave up 0 bases and J gave up 4 bases; unmatched junction bases: 5. The CDR3 loop reads CASSQDRQGFYGYTF. CDR3 in DNA: TGCGCCAGCAGCCAAGACCGACAGGGATTCTATGGCTACACCTTC.

J is TRBJ2-2 and V is TRBV19, with D possibly being TRBD1 (6 bases). Trimming removed 4 bases at V and 5 bases at J, with 14 bases between. Germline values: CDR1 LNHDA, CDR2 SQIVND (reference sequence). The CDR3 is 15 amino acids. CDR3 protein: CASSRGQGRTGELFF. The CDR3 DNA sequence: TGTGCCAGTAGTAGGGGGCAGGGTAGAACCGGGGAGCTGTTTTTT. The variable domain in full, with the rest retrieved from reference TRBV19 and TRBJ2-2, is DGGITQSPKYLFRKEGQNVTLSCEQNLNHDAMYWYRQDPGQGLRLIYYSQIVNDFQKGDIAEGYSVSREKKESFPLTVTSAQKNPTAFYLCASSRGQGRTGELFFGEGSRLTVL.

This chain's CDR3 is CAGSGQPYTEAFF. Written as DNA, the CDR3 is TGTGCCGGCTCCGGACAGCCTTACACTGAAGCTTTCTTT. The chain carries TRBV30 and TRBJ1-1; the D gene is possibly TRBD1 (6 bases). V dropped 8 bases and J dropped 3 bases, with 16 bases sitting between them. Germline V gene sequence: CDR1 GTSNPN, CDR2 SVGIG (reference sequence). The CDR3 is 13 residues long.

The chain couples TRBV9 to TRBJ1-3; tentative D call: TRBD1 (5 bases). Trimming removed 2 bases at V and 1 base at J, with 16 bases between. The CDR3 sequence is 17 residues long. In germline, CDR1 is SGDLS, CDR2 YYNGEE. For the CDR3, the DNA is TGTGCCAGCAGCGTTATTGGATCTGGACAATCTGGAAACACCATATATTTT. Translated, it gives CASSVIGSGQSGNTIYF.

The chain has TRBV7-8 and TRBJ1-1, with a tentative D call TRBD1 (6 bases). Germline CDR1 and CDR2: SGHVS and FQNEAQ. CDR3 length: 15 amino acids. Trimming left V 4 bases short and J 0 bases short, with 12 bases between. The CDR3 region is CASSSTDSVNTEAFF. Written as DNA, the CDR3 is TGTGCCAGCAGCTCGACGGACAGTGTGAACACTGAAGCTTTCTTT. Drawing the rest from reference TRBV7-8 and TRBJ1-1, the complete variable domain is GAGVSQSPRYKVAKRGQDVALRCDPISGHVSLFWYQQALGQGPEFLTYFQNEAQLDKSGLPSDRFFAERPEGSVSTLKIQRTQQEDSAVYLCASSSTDSVNTEAFFGQGTRLTVV.

V usage is TRBV28 and J usage is TRBJ2-5; 8 positions match TRBD1. CDR3 size: 18 residues. Per germline, CDR1 MDHEN and CDR2 SYDVKM. J lost 1 base, V lost 1 base, and 11 bases had no gene match. The CDR3 is CASSLSAFGQGTQETQYF. CDR3 sequence (DNA): TGTGCCAGCAGTTTATCCGCCTTTGGACAGGGCACCCAAGAGACCCAGTACTTC.